The 15 T cell receptor beta chains in this list originate from one sample, sequenced in a study of blood T cells in healthy people across ages. A second PCR of about 7 to 12 cycles used a sample-barcoded 5' primer and a J-beta primer mix. TCRdb reprocessed the 5' RACE reads with MiXCR, giving one entry per CDR3 protein. The sample consists of almost 550,000 distinct CDR3 sequences, around 24% of them appearing once. The sample was also reused in another study, on T cells of mothers and their children.

The sequencing sample was made of blood. The receptors stem from a boy younger than 18 in good health.

The gene calls are TRBV27 and TRBJ2-1; 9 nucleotides agree with TRBD1. V trimming: 6 bases; J trimming: 1 base; junction bases outside the gene matches: 4. The CDR3 consists of 15 residues. Germline V gives CDR1 MNHEY, CDR2 SMNVEV (reference sequence). CDR3: CASRTGQGSYNEQFF. The CDR3 DNA follows: TGTGCCAGCAGGACAGGACAGGGGTCCTACAATGAGCAGTTCTTC.

This clonotype was counted only a few times. The V gene is TRBV27, the J gene TRBJ2-5, with D possibly being TRBD2 (7 bases). The better agreement between TRBJ2-7 and the DNA end casts doubt on the J call. CDR1 is MNHEY and CDR2 is SMNVEV in the germline V gene (reference sequence). The CDR3 is 16 amino acids. CDR3 residues: CASSLSGRGAPYEQYF. CDR3 nucleotide sequence: TGTGCCAGCAGTTTATCGGGGAGGGGGGCCCCCTACGAGCAGTACTTC.

The chain recombines TRBV3-1 with TRBJ1-2, with a tentative D call TRBD1 (5 bases). In germline, CDR1 is LGHDT, CDR2 YNNKEL (reference sequence). There are 13 residues in the CDR3. Trimming left V 7 bases short and J 8 bases short, with 17 bases between. CDR3 sequence: CASTPQGEGGYTF. CDR3 DNA sequence: TGTGCCAGCACCCCGCAGGGTGAAGGAGGCTACACCTTC.

The chain joins TRBV6-1 to TRBJ1-5; 9 nucleotides align to TRBD1. The germline V gene encodes CDR1 MNHNS and CDR2 SASEGT. There are 17 residues in the CDR3. Germline trimming cut 3 bases from V and 1 base from J; bases unmatched to any gene: 7. CDR3 sequence reads: CASSDGTGLFSNQPQHF. The CDR3, as DNA: TGTGCCAGCAGTGACGGGACAGGGCTTTTCAGCAATCAGCCCCAGCATTTT.

This clonotype has a handful of counts. The chain uses TRBV30 and TRBJ1-2; D ambiguous. V lost 3 bases and J 3 bases, leaving 14 bases between the germline ends. CDR3 length: 14 residues. The germline V gene has CDR1 GTSNPN and CDR2 SVGIG (reference sequence). This CDR3 reads CAWRPGIIHYGYTF. CDR3 nucleotide sequence: TGTGCCTGGAGGCCCGGGATAATTCACTATGGCTACACCTTC.

The genes are TRBV28 and TRBJ2-5; possible D gene TRBD2, 5 bases. The DNA matches TRBJ2-1 better at its end, which makes the J call doubtful. CDR3 size: 12 residues. Germline CDR1 MDHEN, CDR2 SYDVKM. The CDR3 spells CASTTSRDEQFF. Here the CDR3 DNA reads TGTGCCAGCACAACTAGTAGGGATGAGCAGTTCTTC.

This clonotype was recorded at least ten times. A junction end diverges from the germline sequence, so it may reflect a read error. The chain is built from TRBV5-1 and TRBJ2-1, with 11 bases identical to TRBD1. This CDR3 has 14 residues. In germline, CDR1 is SGHRS, CDR2 YFSETQ. CDR3 amino acids: CASSLGTGGNEQFF. CDR3 sequence (DNA): TGTGCCAGCAGTTTAGGGACAGGGGGCAATGAGCAGTTCTTC.

With regard to this clonotype: Given a much more abundant clone one base away, this may be a read error. The V call is TRBV29-1, the J call TRBJ2-7, with a tentative D call TRBD2 (6 bases). The CDR3 sequence is 13 residues long. Germline V gene data show CDR1 as SQVTM and CDR2 as ANQGSEA. Trimming removed 4 bases from V and 0 bases from J, with 10 bases in between. The CDR3 is CSVVEGSSYEQYF. The CDR3 nucleotides read TGCAGCGTTGTGGAGGGAAGCTCCTACGAGCAGTACTTC.

In its sample, this clonotype was seen a few times. The rearrangement joins TRBV4-1 to TRBJ2-1, with D maybe TRBD2 (5 bases). The CDR3 spans 15 residues. CDR1 and CDR2 from the germline V gene are MGHRA and YSYEKL. With 0 bases removed from V and 4 bases from J, the gap between germline ends came to 10 bases. This CDR3 reads CASSQEGSVYNEQFF. The CDR3 coding sequence is TGCGCCAGCAGCCAAGAGGGTAGCGTATACAATGAGCAGTTCTTC.

This chain joins TRBV5-1 and TRBJ2-3; 12 bases map to TRBD2. There are 17 residues in the CDR3. Germline V CDR1 and CDR2: SGHRS, YFSETQ. Trimming took 3 bases from V and 3 from J; bases not matched to a gene: 8. In DNA, the CDR3 is TGCGCCAGCAGCTACCGGGAACTAGCGGGGGGAACAGATACGCAGTATTTT. Protein sequence: CASSYRELAGGTDTQYF.

This chain uses TRBV6-5 with TRBJ1-1, with D unresolved. Germline V CDR1 and CDR2: MNHEY, SVGAGI. There are 13 residues in the CDR3. Trimming pared 6 bases from V and 3 bases from J, leaving 11 bases between. The CDR3 region is CASSSKSYTEAFF. As DNA, the CDR3 is TGTGCCAGCAGCTCAAAATCCTACACTGAAGCTTTCTTT.

This clonotype showed up many times. J is TRBJ2-1 and V is TRBV15, with 9 bases aligning to TRBD2. V was clipped by 2 bases and J by 5 bases; unmatched bases: 10. This CDR3 spans 17 amino acids. Germline V gene data show CDR1 as LNHNV and CDR2 as YYDKDF (reference sequence). The CDR3 spells CATSRFSGREGHNEQFF. DNA for the CDR3: TGTGCCACCAGCAGATTCTCCGGGCGGGAGGGCCACAATGAGCAGTTCTTC. The variable domain in full, with the rest retrieved from reference TRBV15 and TRBJ2-1, is DAMVIQNPRYQVTQFGKPVTLSCSQTLNHNVMYWYQQKSSQAPKLLFHYYDKDFNNEADTPDNFQSRRPNTSFCFLDIRSPGLGDTAMYLCATSRFSGREGHNEQFFGPGTRLTVL.

The chain recombines TRBV11-2 with TRBJ2-7; 9 bases align to TRBD1. J was trimmed by 2 bases and V by 5 bases; bases with no gene match: 10. CDR1 and CDR2 from the germline V gene are SGHAT and FQNNGV. The CDR3 runs 16 residues. DNA of the CDR3: TGTGCCAGCAGCCGACTTTCGTACAGGGGGCCCTACGAGCAGTACTTC. Protein sequence: CASSRLSYRGPYEQYF.

The table lists this clonotype with a few counts. The CDR3 loop is CASSSLLRYGYTF. CDR3 DNA: TGTGCCAGCAGTTCCCTTTTACGCTATGGCTACACCTTC. V usage is TRBV6-6 and J usage is TRBJ1-2; D unclear. Germline lookup yields CDR1 MNHNY and CDR2 SVGAGI (reference sequence). Deletions cut 4 bases from V and 4 bases from J, with 10 bases between. The length of the CDR3 is 13 residues.

This clonotype was counted only a few times. V usage is TRBV24-1 and J usage is TRBJ2-2; 10 bases are a match to TRBD1. This CDR3 is 16 amino acids long. CDR1 and CDR2 from the germline V gene are KGHDR and SFDVKD. Trimming removed 3 bases from V and 5 bases from J; junction bases left unmatched: 5. The DNA of the CDR3 is TGTGCCACCAGTGATCCCCGGGACAGGGGAACCGGGGAGCTGTTTTTT. It encodes CATSDPRDRGTGELFF.